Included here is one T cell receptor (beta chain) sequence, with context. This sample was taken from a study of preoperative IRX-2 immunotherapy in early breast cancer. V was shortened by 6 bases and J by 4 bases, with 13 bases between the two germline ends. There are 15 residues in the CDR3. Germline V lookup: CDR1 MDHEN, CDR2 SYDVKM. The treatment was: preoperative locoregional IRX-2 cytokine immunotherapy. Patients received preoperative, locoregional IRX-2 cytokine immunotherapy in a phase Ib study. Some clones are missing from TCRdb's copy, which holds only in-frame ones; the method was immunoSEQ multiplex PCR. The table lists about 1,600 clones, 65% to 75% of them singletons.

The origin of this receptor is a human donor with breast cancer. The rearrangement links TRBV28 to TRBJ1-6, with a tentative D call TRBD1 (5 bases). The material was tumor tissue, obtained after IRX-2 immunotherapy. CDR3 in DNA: TGTGCCAGCAGACCACCGGGACTTTATAATTCACCCCTCCACTTT. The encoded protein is CASRPPGLYNSPLHF. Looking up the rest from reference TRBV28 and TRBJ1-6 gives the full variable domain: DVKVTQSSRYLVKRTGEKVFLECVQDMDHENMFWYRQDPGLGLRLIYFSYDVKMKEKGDIPEGYSVSREKKERFSLILESASTNQTSMYLCASRPPGLYNSPLHFGNGTRLTVT.